This T cell receptor beta chain appears in the sequencing data of a study of shared clonotypes between healthy human individuals. General observations from the study: In general, naive subsets displayed greater estimated richness than memory subsets did.

Germline loops: CDR1 MDHEN, CDR2 SYDVKM. V lost 6 bases and J lost 3, with 12 bases in between. This CDR3 is built from 13 residues. This clone occurred many times. Its matching antigen is unknown. As handled by the study authors: Junction-only sequences without quality scores were provided by ImmunoSEQ, so filtering was different. Here immunoSEQ multiplex PCR was the method, and the copy in TCRdb shows in-frame clones only, minus some. Clone size and the V and J calls come from that table; the DNA yielded D and trimming. The table lists under 80,000 clones, under 65% of them singletons. The chain carries TRBV28 and TRBJ2-7; D is possibly TRBD1 or TRBD2 (6 bases each). This sequence was found in a man aged 25 to 45 in good health. Sequencing was carried out using memory CD8+ T cells sorted from blood. Specified subset: CD45RO+ cells pooled with CCR7-negative TemRA cells. The CDR3 nucleotides are TGTGCCAGCAGGGCGGGACACAACTACGAGCAGTACTTC. Its protein is CASRAGHNYEQYF.